Presented here are 26 T cell receptor beta chains from one specimen sequenced in a study of lymphopenia after photon versus proton radiotherapy. Profiled with immunoSEQ multiplex PCR; TCRdb holds only in-frame clones, not every one. The data contain tens of thousands of clones, roughly 86% of them singletons. Sample: peripheral blood, taken from a patient treated with photon-based radiotherapy. The receptors were gathered from a man in his forties or fifties with gastric cancer.

This chain links TRBV2 with TRBJ1-2, with D possibly matching TRBD1 (5 bases). V lost 7 bases to trimming and J lost 7 bases, with 19 bases between them. The CDR3 consists of 14 residues. CDR1 SNHLY and CDR2 FYNNEI come from the germline V gene. In DNA, the CDR3 is TGTGCCAGCAATCCGGGACGGCAATCGGGTGGCTACACCTTC. Translation: CASNPGRQSGGYTF.

V and J are TRBV11-2 and TRBJ1-4; TRBD1 matches at 7 bases. This CDR3 contains 15 residues. V dropped 6 bases and J dropped 4; count of bases not matched to a gene: 8. Germline V lookup: CDR1 SGHAT, CDR2 FQNNGV. This CDR3 reads CASRPRDSLNEKLFF. The CDR3 DNA follows: TGTGCCAGCAGACCCCGGGACAGCCTTAATGAAAAACTGTTTTTT. The variable domain in full, with the rest retrieved from reference TRBV11-2 and TRBJ1-4, is EAGVAQSPRYKIIEKRQSVAFWCNPISGHATLYWYQQILGQGPKLLIQFQNNGVVDDSQLPKDRFSAERLKGVDSTLKIQPAKLEDSAVYLCASRPRDSLNEKLFFGSGTQLSVL.

This clone was counted a single time. V gene TRBV6-5 combines with J gene TRBJ1-2, with 9 bases fitting TRBD1. The CDR3 totals 15 residues. The ends lost 7 bases at V and 5 bases at J; junction bases unmatched: 11. The germline V gene has CDR1 MNHEY and CDR2 SVGAGI. The CDR3 DNA follows: TGTGCCAGCATGCTCGCACCGGGACAGGGTTATGGCTACACCTTC. Protein sequence: CASMLAPGQGYGYTF.

The chain uses TRBV13 and TRBJ1-2; no reliable D call. The length of the CDR3 is 16 residues. Trimming stripped 5 bases from V and 0 bases from J, with 16 bases between. Germline V gene sequence: CDR1 PRHDT, CDR2 FYEKMQ (reference sequence). The CDR3 here is CASSLSPPSANYGYTF. Written as DNA, the CDR3 is TGTGCCAGCAGCCTATCTCCCCCATCGGCTAACTATGGCTACACCTTC.

The chain recombines TRBV7-6 with TRBJ2-5; the D gene is possibly TRBD2 (6 bases). The germline CDR1 and CDR2 sequences are SGHVS and FNYEAQ. With 5 bases removed from V and 4 bases from J, the gap between germline ends came to 17 bases. The CDR3 length is 15 residues. This CDR3 is CASSIRDSPGETQYF. In nucleotides, the CDR3 is TGTGCCAGCAGCATACGGGACTCCCCCGGAGAGACCCAGTACTTC. Supplemented by reference TRBV7-6 and TRBJ2-5, the full variable domain reads GAGVSQSPRYKVTKRGQDVALRCDPISGHVSLYWYRQALGQGPEFLTYFNYEAQQDKSGLPNDRFSAERPEGSISTLTIQRTEQRDSAMYRCASSIRDSPGETQYFGPGTRLLVL.

The gene calls are TRBV5-8 and TRBJ1-1; D not resolved. V was shortened by 0 bases and J by 12 bases, with 15 bases between the two germline ends. The germline CDR1 and CDR2 sequences are SGHTS and YDEGEE. The CDR3 runs 13 residues. This chain's CDR3 is CASSLGPLLGSFF. CDR3 in DNA: TGTGCCAGCAGCTTGGGACCCCTGTTGGGGTCTTTCTTT. Together with reference TRBV5-8 and TRBJ1-1, the CDR3 gives the full variable domain: EAGVTQSPTHLIKTRGQQATLRCSPISGHTSVYWYQQALGLGLQFLLWYDEGEERNRGNFPPRFSGRQFPNYSSELNVNALELEDSALYLCASSLGPLLGSFFGQGTRLTVV.

The rearrangement uses TRBV6-5 and TRBJ2-5; 8 bases agree with TRBD1. This CDR3 spans 16 amino acids. CDR1 and CDR2 from the germline V gene are MNHEY and SVGAGI. J was trimmed by 3 bases and V by 3 bases; bases with no gene match: 9. The CDR3 nucleotides are TGTGCCAGCAGTTATTTGGGGACAGGTGGGGAAGAGACCCAGTACTTC. This codes for CASSYLGTGGEETQYF.

The chain joins TRBV18 to TRBJ1-1, with a possible D match to TRBD1 (5 bases). The germline V and J ends were trimmed by 6 bases and 5 bases, with 13 bases remaining between them. Germline V CDR1 and CDR2: KGHSH, LQKENI. The CDR3 totals 13 residues. CDR3 sequence: CASSTAGGTEAFF. The DNA for the CDR3 is TGTGCCAGCTCGACCGCCGGGGGGACTGAAGCTTTCTTT.

The V and J genes are TRBV6-6 and TRBJ2-6, with 7 bases that match TRBD1. Trimming at V came to 6 bases and at J to 4 bases, leaving 9 bases not matched to a gene. The V gene's germline CDR1 is MNHNY and CDR2 SVGAGI (reference sequence). The CDR3 is made up of 16 amino acids. Here the CDR3 reads CASSRQGNTGANVLTF. The CDR3 coding sequence is TGTGCCAGCAGCCGACAGGGAAATACGGGGGCCAACGTCCTGACTTTC.

This chain connects TRBV6-6 to TRBJ2-1; D is undetermined. CDR1 is MNHNY and CDR2 is SVGAGI in the germline V gene (reference sequence). Trimming removed 7 bases at V and 2 bases at J, with 9 bases between. This CDR3 is built from 13 residues. The CDR3 DNA is TGTGCCAGCACCCCGGACGCCTACAATGAGCAGTTCTTC. It encodes CASTPDAYNEQFF.

The sample holds a few counts of this clone. This chain links TRBV2 with TRBJ2-3; 7 bases align to TRBD1. Germline trimming cut 6 bases from V and 0 bases from J; bases unmatched to any gene: 3. The CDR3 contains 14 residues. The germline gives CDR1 SNHLY, CDR2 FYNNEI. Here the CDR3 DNA reads TGTGCCAGCAGGTACAGGGGAAGCACAGATACGCAGTATTTT. As protein: CASRYRGSTDTQYF.

This clone was seen a handful of times. This chain uses TRBV5-1 with TRBJ2-1; D remains ambiguous. The CDR3 extends over 15 amino acids. Germline CDR1 is SGHRS and CDR2 is YFSETQ. Trimming stripped 3 bases from V and 6 bases from J, with 16 bases between. The CDR3 loop reads CASSSPPPVPNEQFF. CDR3 nucleotide sequence: TGCGCCAGCAGCTCCCCGCCCCCCGTCCCCAATGAGCAGTTCTTC.

The chain is built from TRBV19 and TRBJ2-3; D is perhaps TRBD1 or TRBD2 (5 bases each). V was trimmed by 8 bases and J by 0 bases, leaving 15 bases between them. The germline V gene has CDR1 LNHDA and CDR2 SQIVND (reference sequence). The CDR3 sequence is 15 residues long. CDR3 sequence: CASRQRGRSTDTQYF. The CDR3 DNA follows: TGTGCCAGTCGACAGAGGGGTAGGAGCACAGATACGCAGTATTTT.

The chain joins TRBV6-1 to TRBJ2-3, with 10 nucleotides matching TRBD2. Germline CDR1 reads MNHNS; CDR2 reads SASEGT. The CDR3 loop spans 15 amino acids. J was trimmed by 4 bases and V by 8 bases; bases with no gene match: 9. CDR3 sequence reads: CASAGSTSGADTQYF. DNA for the CDR3: TGTGCCAGCGCAGGCTCCACTAGCGGGGCAGATACGCAGTATTTT.

The chain combines TRBV7-7 with TRBJ2-1, with 12 bases fitting TRBD1. This CDR3 contains 15 residues. V lost 3 bases to trimming and J lost 7 bases; unmatched junction nucleotides: 4. Germline assignment: CDR1 SSHAT and CDR2 FNYEAQ (reference sequence). CDR3 DNA: TGTGCCAGCAGCTTGGGACAGGGGGCAGCTAATGAGCAGTTCTTC. Protein: CASSLGQGAANEQFF.

The chain is built from TRBV18 and TRBJ2-1; D is possibly TRBD1 (6 bases). Germline V lookup: CDR1 KGHSH, CDR2 LQKENI. The V gene lost 2 bases and the J gene lost 5 bases, with 13 bases spanning the gap. The CDR3 is made up of 15 amino acids. The DNA for the CDR3 is TGTGCCAGCTCACCATTCTTACAGGGTAACAATGAGCAGTTCTTC. Its protein product is CASSPFLQGNNEQFF.

V gene TRBV5-4 combines with J gene TRBJ1-2; 7 positions agree with TRBD1. Germline V gene sequence: CDR1 SGHNT, CDR2 YYREEE (reference sequence). The junction had 12 bases not matched to a gene; V was cut back by 7 bases and J by 3 bases. The CDR3 runs 15 residues. The CDR3 here is CASLPVDRVHYGYTF. The CDR3 DNA follows: TGTGCCAGCCTGCCCGTTGACAGGGTTCACTATGGCTACACCTTC.

The chain joins TRBV5-4 to TRBJ2-7, with 7 bases identical to TRBD1. The germline V gene has CDR1 SGHNT and CDR2 YYREEE (reference sequence). CDR3 size: 14 residues. Trimming removed 4 bases from V and 1 base from J; junction bases left unmatched: 5. The CDR3 nucleotides are TGTGCCAGCAGCACTCGACAGGGATCCTACGAGCAGTACTTC. Translating gives CASSTRQGSYEQYF.

This clone has a single count. The V call is TRBV19, the J call TRBJ1-5; D is unclear. The CDR3 sequence is 15 residues long. Germline-derived CDR1 and CDR2 are LNHDA and SQIVND (reference sequence). V lost 5 bases and J 3 bases, leaving 14 bases between the germline ends. The CDR3 DNA reads TGTGCCAGTAGTGGGCGGGCCAGAATCAATCAGCCCCAGCATTTT. Amino acids: CASSGRARINQPQHF.

CDR3 DNA sequence: TGCGCCAGCAGCAACCCCGGGGGATACGCCGGGGAGCTGTTTTTT. Translating gives CASSNPGGYAGELFF. The chain employs TRBV5-1 and TRBJ2-2; possibly TRBD2 for D (6 bases). The CDR3 has 15 amino acids. With 4 bases removed from V and 6 bases from J, the gap between germline ends came to 16 bases. From germline, CDR1 is SGHRS and CDR2 YFSETQ.

This clone was seen only a few times. The DNA of the CDR3 is TGTGCCAGCCGCGGGGGGGCAGGGGGTTTCTCTGGAAACACCATATATTTT. As protein: CASRGGAGGFSGNTIYF. The chain links TRBV27 to TRBJ1-3; TRBD1 matches at 7 bases. The trim removed 8 bases at V and 0 bases at J, leaving 13 bases unmatched. This CDR3 has 17 amino acids. Per the germline V gene, CDR1 is MNHEY and CDR2 is SMNVEV (reference sequence).

V gene TRBV7-8 combines with J gene TRBJ1-3; D may be TRBD1 (6 bases). V was cut by 1 base and J by 4 bases, with 11 bases left in between. CDR3 length: 15 residues. Per the germline V gene, CDR1 is SGHVS and CDR2 is FQNEAQ. CDR3: CASSLEGGPGNTIYF. CDR3 coding DNA: TGTGCCAGCAGCTTAGAGGGGGGGCCGGGAAACACCATATATTTT.

This rearrangement joins TRBV5-6 to TRBJ2-7; possible D gene TRBD2, 5 bases. Germline V lookup: CDR1 SGHDT, CDR2 YYEEEE. The CDR3 contains 14 residues. V lost 0 bases, J lost 7 bases, and 14 bases lay in between. CDR3 sequence reads: CASSLGGLGVEQYF. The CDR3, as DNA: TGTGCCAGCAGCTTGGGCGGACTTGGGGTGGAGCAGTACTTC.

The chain uses TRBV6-5 and TRBJ2-3; 7 positions match TRBD2. The trim removed 6 bases at V and 2 bases at J, leaving 8 bases unmatched. This CDR3 spans 15 amino acids. Germline loops: CDR1 MNHEY, CDR2 SVGAGI. The CDR3 sequence is CASSQAAGITDTQYF. CDR3 DNA sequence: TGTGCCAGCAGCCAGGCAGCGGGAATCACAGATACGCAGTATTTT.

Here the CDR3 reads CASSLLVNHYGYTF. CDR3 bases: TGTGCCAGCAGCTTGTTAGTTAACCACTATGGCTACACCTTC. The V and J genes are TRBV5-4 and TRBJ1-2; no definite D call. The CDR3 has 14 residues. V dropped 1 base and J dropped 3 bases, with 10 bases sitting between them. The germline V gene has CDR1 SGHNT and CDR2 YYREEE (reference sequence).

This clone was seen once. V and J are TRBV5-4 and TRBJ1-1; a weak D match, TRBD1 (5 bases). CDR1 and CDR2 from the germline V gene are SGHNT and YYREEE (reference sequence). V lost 0 bases, J lost 3 bases, and 9 bases lay in between. This CDR3 region has 14 residues. CDR3 residues: CASSLGGGDTEAFF. The DNA of the CDR3 is TGTGCCAGCAGCTTGGGGGGCGGGGACACTGAAGCTTTCTTT. The variable domain in full, with the rest retrieved from reference TRBV5-4 and TRBJ1-1, is ETGVTQSPTHLIKTRGQQVTLRCSSQSGHNTVSWYQQALGQGPQFIFQYYREEENGRGNFPPRFSGLQFPNYSSELNVNALELDDSALYLCASSLGGGDTEAFFGQGTRLTVV.